The 25 T cell receptor beta chains reported below all come from one sample, sequenced in a study of blood T cell repertoires in COVID-19. The data were produced by immunoSEQ multiplex PCR, yet TCRdb's version contains in-frame clones alone and is incomplete. The repertoire holds roughly 150,000 clones, approximately 84% seen once, with roughly 2.7% in the top ten. Sample: peripheral blood. These receptor sequences come from a woman aged 80 or over with COVID-19, enrolled during active disease.

Turning to this clone: Other nucleotide sequences in the sample specify the same CDR3. The CDR3 region has the DNA TGTGCCAGCAGCTTAGCTGCAGGCAACACTGAAGCTTTCTTT. Its protein is CASSLAAGNTEAFF. The chain has TRBV7-2 and TRBJ1-1; no definite D call. From germline, CDR1 is SGHTA and CDR2 FQGNSA. The CDR3 sequence is 14 residues long. V was cut by 0 bases and J by 2 bases, with 7 bases left in between.

The genes are TRBV11-2 and TRBJ2-2, with TRBD1 identical over 8 bases. The V and J ends lost 5 bases and 1 base, in that order; junction bases with no gene match: 3. The CDR3 consists of 15 residues. Looked up from germline, CDR1 is SGHAT and CDR2 is FQNNGV. CDR3 region: CASSDRGVNTGELFF. In nucleotides, the CDR3 is TGTGCCAGCAGCGACAGGGGCGTGAACACCGGGGAGCTGTTTTTT.

DNA of the CDR3: TGTGCCAGCAGGGGGGACTATTCCTACGAGCAGTACTTC. This gives the protein CASRGDYSYEQYF. The V call is TRBV25-1, the J call TRBJ2-7; 7 nucleotides align to TRBD2. Germline CDR1 is MGHDK and CDR2 is SYGVNS. V lost 6 bases to trimming and J lost 1 base; unmatched junction nucleotides: 3. The CDR3 sequence is 13 residues long.

The chain uses TRBV14 and TRBJ2-7; D is possibly TRBD2 (6 bases). The CDR3 spans 13 residues. Deletions cut 4 bases from V and 3 bases from J, with 10 bases between. CDR1 is SGHDN and CDR2 is FVKESK in the germline V gene. CDR3 DNA: TGTGCCAGCAGCCCCTCGGGGGTCTACGAGCAGTACTTC. Translating gives CASSPSGVYEQYF.

A word on this clone: This CDR3 is also generated by other DNA sequences in the sample. The chain links TRBV24-1 to TRBJ2-5; D gene uncertain. Germline assignment: CDR1 KGHDR and CDR2 SFDVKD. The V gene lost 2 bases and the J gene lost 0 bases, with 3 bases spanning the gap. The CDR3 has 13 amino acids. CDR3 nucleotide sequence: TGTGCCACCAGTGATTCATACCAAGAGACCCAGTACTTC. It is translated as CATSDSYQETQYF.

The V and J genes are TRBV14 and TRBJ2-2, with 8 bases aligning to TRBD1. The CDR3 contains 15 residues. Trimming cost V 5 bases and J 3 bases; bases outside gene matches: 5. From germline, CDR1 is SGHDN and CDR2 FVKESK. CDR3 loop: CASSDRGFDTGELFF. The DNA for the CDR3 is TGTGCCAGCAGCGACAGGGGTTTCGACACCGGGGAGCTGTTTTTT. The full variable domain, rest sourced from reference TRBV14 and TRBJ2-2, is EAGVTQFPSHSVIEKGQTVTLRCDPISGHDNLYWYRRVMGKEIKFLLHFVKESKQDESGMPNNRFLAERTGGTYSTLKVQPAELEDSGVYFCASSDRGFDTGELFFGEGSRLTVL.

The V call is TRBV30, the J call TRBJ2-7, with D possibly TRBD1 on 6 matching bases. The germline V gene encodes CDR1 GTSNPN and CDR2 SVGIG (reference sequence). The CDR3 is 12 residues long. V was trimmed by 2 bases and J by 6 bases, leaving 11 bases between them. The CDR3 coding sequence is TGTGCCTGGAGTAGACAGGCTCTCGAGCAGTACTTC. Protein product: CAWSRQALEQYF. Variable domain in full (rest from reference TRBV30 and TRBJ2-7): SQTIHQWPATLVQPVGSPLSLECTVEGTSNPNLYWYRQAAGRGLQLLFYSVGIGQISSEVPQNLSASRPQDRQFILSSKKLLLSDSGFYLCAWSRQALEQYFGPGTRLTVT.

Only one count was recorded for this clone. The genes are TRBV2 and TRBJ2-7; 12 bases align to TRBD2. V dropped 4 bases and J dropped 4; count of bases not matched to a gene: 5. Germline CDR1 SNHLY, CDR2 FYNNEI. This CDR3 comprises 15 residues. The CDR3 coding sequence is TGTGCCAGCAGTGTTCTAGCGGGAGGGCCTTACGAGCAGTACTTC. Protein: CASSVLAGGPYEQYF.

The genes are TRBV2 and TRBJ1-3; possible D gene TRBD1, 5 bases. The V end was cut by 6 bases, the J end by 0 bases, with 12 bases between. CDR3 length: 15 amino acids. In germline, CDR1 is SNHLY, CDR2 FYNNEI. This CDR3 reads CASSTTGTSGNTIYF. CDR3 DNA sequence: TGTGCCAGCAGCACTACAGGCACCTCTGGAAACACCATATATTTT. Full variable domain (outside the CDR3, taken from reference TRBV2 and TRBJ1-3): EPEVTQTPSHQVTQMGQEVILRCVPISNHLYFYWYRQILGQKVEFLVSFYNNEISEKSEIFDDQFSVERPDGSNFTLKIRSTKLEDSAMYFCASSTTGTSGNTIYFGEGSWLTVV.

The rearrangement links TRBV5-1 to TRBJ2-7; TRBD1 is a possible D gene (6 bases). Looked up from germline, CDR1 is SGHRS and CDR2 is YFSETQ. This CDR3 comprises 12 residues. The V gene lost 7 bases and the J gene lost 0 bases, with 8 bases spanning the gap. The CDR3 region is CASGDTSYEQYF. In DNA, the CDR3 is TGCGCCAGCGGGGACACCTCCTACGAGCAGTACTTC.

The chain has TRBV3-1 (or the pseudogene TRBV3-2) and TRBJ2-5, with a tentative D call TRBD2 (5 bases). This CDR3 region has 15 residues. Trimming removed 0 bases at V and 2 bases at J, with 10 bases between. Germline V CDR1 and CDR2: LGHDT, YNNKEL (reference sequence). The CDR3, as DNA: TGTGCCAGCAGCCAAGACCCGGGGTGGCAAGAGACCCAGTACTTC. As protein: CASSQDPGWQETQYF.

The chain employs TRBV5-1 and TRBJ2-2; perhaps TRBD2 as D (7 bases). This CDR3 is built from 16 residues. With 2 bases removed from V and 3 bases from J, the gap between germline ends came to 14 bases. Germline V gene sequence: CDR1 SGHRS, CDR2 YFSETQ. The CDR3, as DNA: TGCGCCAGCAGCTTCGTTTTGGGGGGGCACACCGGGGAGCTGTTTTTT. Translating gives CASSFVLGGHTGELFF.

As regards this clone: Other DNA sequences from this sample encode an identical CDR3 as well. The chain recombines TRBV9 with TRBJ2-1, with TRBD2 matching over 8 bases. Looked up from germline, CDR1 is SGDLS and CDR2 is YYNGEE. The CDR3 extends over 14 amino acids. The V segment lost 2 bases and the J segment 4 bases; nucleotides outside the gene matches: 2. CDR3 bases: TGTGCCAGCAGCGTTAGCGGGATTTACAATGAGCAGTTCTTC. This gives the protein CASSVSGIYNEQFF.

CDR3 DNA: TGTGCCACCAGGGTCCGGGGGATGGGTCAAGAGACCCAGTACTTC. Protein sequence: CATRVRGMGQETQYF. The rearrangement joins TRBV24-1 to TRBJ2-5; a weak D match, TRBD2 (6 bases). This CDR3 comprises 15 residues. In germline, CDR1 is KGHDR, CDR2 SFDVKD. Trimming took 7 bases from V and 2 from J, leaving 16 bases between them.

The chain has TRBV4-1 and TRBJ1-2; D unclear. The germline V gene encodes CDR1 MGHRA and CDR2 YSYEKL. The ends were cut back, 2 bases at V and 2 bases at J, with 12 bases in the middle. The CDR3 sequence is 15 residues long. CDR3 residues: CASSQWAGRNYGYTF. Here the CDR3 DNA reads TGCGCCAGCAGCCAATGGGCAGGTAGAAACTATGGCTACACCTTC.

The CDR3 coding sequence is TGTGCCAGCAGTTATGTACCGGGGGGTTTGAGCGAGCAGTACTTC. It encodes CASSYVPGGLSEQYF. The rearrangement uses TRBV6-5 and TRBJ2-7, with 7 bases lining up with TRBD2. The CDR3 extends over 15 amino acids. Germline V gene sequence: CDR1 MNHEY, CDR2 SVGAGI. V dropped 3 bases and J dropped 6; count of bases not matched to a gene: 11.

V is TRBV5-5 and J is TRBJ2-7, with 10 bases matching TRBD1. Germline values: CDR1 SGHKS, CDR2 YYEKEE (reference sequence). The CDR3 contains 14 residues. Trimming took 6 bases from V and 1 from J; bases not matched to a gene: 4. CDR3 bases: TGTGCCAGCATCATGGGACAGGGGTCCTACGAGCAGTACTTC. The encoded protein is CASIMGQGSYEQYF.

J is TRBJ2-5 and V is TRBV7-2; TRBD2 agrees at 9 bases. The length of the CDR3 is 17 residues. Germline values: CDR1 SGHTA, CDR2 FQGNSA. Trimming removed 2 bases from V and 4 bases from J; junction bases left unmatched: 11. The CDR3 coding sequence is TGTGCCAGCAGCTTAAGGGGAAGCGGGGGGCCGGGAGAGACCCAGTACTTC. Amino acid sequence: CASSLRGSGGPGETQYF.

The J gene is TRBJ2-1, the V gene TRBV6-1, with 8 bases that match TRBD2. This CDR3 has 16 amino acids. Germline V gene data show CDR1 as MNHNS and CDR2 as SASEGT. V lost 0 bases, J lost 8 bases, and 9 bases stayed unmatched. CDR3 sequence (DNA): TGTGCCAGCAGTGAAGCCGGCAGCGGGAGTACAGATGAGCAGTTCTTC. Translation: CASSEAGSGSTDEQFF.

The CDR3 protein is CASGLVRYGEQYF. The CDR3 nucleotides are TGTGCTAGTGGTTTGGTACGGTATGGCGAGCAGTACTTC. The V call is TRBV12-5, the J call TRBJ2-7; D remains ambiguous. Germline-derived CDR1 and CDR2 are LGHNT and FRNRAP. The CDR3 totals 13 residues. The germline V and J ends were trimmed by 0 bases and 6 bases, with 9 bases remaining between them.

The J gene is TRBJ2-7, the V gene TRBV18; no clear D gene. This CDR3 spans 13 amino acids. The V and J ends lost 3 bases and 4 bases respectively, with 10 bases between them. Germline V gene data show CDR1 as KGHSH and CDR2 as LQKENI. This CDR3 reads CASSPLTIYEQYF. The CDR3, as DNA: TGTGCCAGCTCACCCCTTACAATTTACGAGCAGTACTTC.

V is TRBV19 and J is TRBJ2-1; 9 positions match TRBD2. The trim removed 5 bases at V and 4 bases at J, leaving 9 bases unmatched. The CDR3 has 16 amino acids. Germline lookup yields CDR1 LNHDA and CDR2 SQIVND (reference sequence). The CDR3 DNA reads as TGTGCCAGTAGTCCCGGGGGACTAGCTTCGTACAATGAGCAGTTCTTC. This encodes CASSPGGLASYNEQFF.

The J gene is TRBJ1-2, the V gene TRBV7-2; D is possibly TRBD1 (5 bases). Trimming left V 5 bases short and J 5 bases short, with 15 bases between. This CDR3 contains 14 residues. Germline V CDR1 and CDR2: SGHTA, FQGNSA. For the CDR3, the DNA is TGTGCCAGCAGCCCAGTGCCAGGGCGGTATGGCTACACCTTC. Its translation is CASSPVPGRYGYTF.

The chain combines TRBV5-5 with TRBJ2-3; 7 bases agree with TRBD1. This CDR3 contains 14 residues. Trimming removed 4 bases from V and 2 bases from J; junction bases left unmatched: 4. The germline V gene has CDR1 SGHKS and CDR2 YYEKEE (reference sequence). Written as DNA, the CDR3 is TGTGCCAGCAGCAGGGACAGTGCCACAGATACGCAGTATTTT. This translates into CASSRDSATDTQYF.

The chain recombines TRBV20-1 with TRBJ1-1; 8 bases are shared with TRBD1. Germline lookup yields CDR1 DFQATT and CDR2 SNEGSKA (reference sequence). J gave up 7 bases and V 5 bases, and 3 bases lay outside the gene matches. CDR3 length: 11 amino acids. CDR3 amino acids: CSAWDRLEAFF. CDR3 coding DNA: TGCAGTGCTTGGGACAGGCTTGAAGCTTTCTTT.